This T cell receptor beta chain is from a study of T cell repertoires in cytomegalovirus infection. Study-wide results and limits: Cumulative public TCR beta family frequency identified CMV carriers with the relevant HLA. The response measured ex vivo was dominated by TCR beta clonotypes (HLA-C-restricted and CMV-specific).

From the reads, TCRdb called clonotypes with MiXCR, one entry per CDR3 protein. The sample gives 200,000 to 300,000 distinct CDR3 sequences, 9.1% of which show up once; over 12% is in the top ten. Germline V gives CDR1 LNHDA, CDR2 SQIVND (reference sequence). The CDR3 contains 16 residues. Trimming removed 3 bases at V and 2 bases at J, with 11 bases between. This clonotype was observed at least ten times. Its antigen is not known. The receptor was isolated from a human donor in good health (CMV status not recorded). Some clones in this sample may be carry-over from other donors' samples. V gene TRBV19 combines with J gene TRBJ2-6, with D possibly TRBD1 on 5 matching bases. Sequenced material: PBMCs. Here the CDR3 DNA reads TGTGCCAGTAGTATCGGTAGGGGTACTGGGGCCAACGTCCTGACTTTC. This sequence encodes CASSIGRGTGANVLTF.